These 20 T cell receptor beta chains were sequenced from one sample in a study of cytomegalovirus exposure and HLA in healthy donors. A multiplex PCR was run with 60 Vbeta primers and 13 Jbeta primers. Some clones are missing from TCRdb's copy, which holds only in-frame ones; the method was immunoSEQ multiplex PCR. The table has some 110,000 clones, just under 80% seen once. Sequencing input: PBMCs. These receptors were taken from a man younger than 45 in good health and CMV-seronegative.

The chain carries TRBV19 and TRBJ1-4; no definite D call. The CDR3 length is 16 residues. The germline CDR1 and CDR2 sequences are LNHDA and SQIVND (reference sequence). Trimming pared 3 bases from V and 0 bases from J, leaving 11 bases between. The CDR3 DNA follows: TGTGCCAGTAGTATTGGGCAGGCCCCAACTAATGAAAAACTGTTTTTT. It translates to CASSIGQAPTNEKLFF.

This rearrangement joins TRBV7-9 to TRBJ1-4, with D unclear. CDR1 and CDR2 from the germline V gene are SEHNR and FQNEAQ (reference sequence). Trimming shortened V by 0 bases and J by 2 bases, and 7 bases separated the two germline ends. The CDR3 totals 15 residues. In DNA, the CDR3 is TGTGCCAGCAGCTTAGCAGGCAGGACTAATGAAAAACTGTTTTTT. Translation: CASSLAGRTNEKLFF.

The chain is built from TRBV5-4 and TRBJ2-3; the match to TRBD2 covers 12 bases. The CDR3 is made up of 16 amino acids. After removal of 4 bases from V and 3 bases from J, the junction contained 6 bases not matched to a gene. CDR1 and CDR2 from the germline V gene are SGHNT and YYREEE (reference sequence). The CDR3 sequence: CASSERTSGETDTQYF. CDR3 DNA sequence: TGTGCCAGCAGCGAAAGGACTAGCGGGGAGACAGATACGCAGTATTTT.

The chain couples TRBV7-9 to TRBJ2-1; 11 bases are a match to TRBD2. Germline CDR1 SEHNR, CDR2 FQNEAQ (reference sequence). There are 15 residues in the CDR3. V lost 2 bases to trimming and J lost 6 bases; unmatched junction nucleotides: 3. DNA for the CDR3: TGTGCCAGCAGCTTATTACTAGCGGGAGTCAATGAGCAGTTCTTC. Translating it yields CASSLLLAGVNEQFF. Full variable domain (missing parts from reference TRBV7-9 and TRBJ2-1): DTGVSQNPRHKITKRGQNVTFRCDPISEHNRLYWYRQTLGQGPEFLTYFQNEAQLEKSRLLSDRFSAERPKGSFSTLEIQRTEQGDSAMYLCASSLLLAGVNEQFFGPGTRLTVL.

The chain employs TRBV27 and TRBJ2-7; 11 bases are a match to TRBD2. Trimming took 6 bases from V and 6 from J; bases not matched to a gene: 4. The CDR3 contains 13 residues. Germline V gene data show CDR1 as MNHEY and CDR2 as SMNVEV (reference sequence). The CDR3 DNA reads TGTGCCAGCAGATCGACTAGCGGGGTCGAGCAGTACTTC. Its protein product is CASRSTSGVEQYF.

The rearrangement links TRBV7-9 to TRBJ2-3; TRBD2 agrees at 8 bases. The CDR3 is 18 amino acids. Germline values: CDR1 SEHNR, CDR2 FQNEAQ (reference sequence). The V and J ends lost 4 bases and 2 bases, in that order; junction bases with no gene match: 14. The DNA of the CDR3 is TGTGCCAGCAGCTCTCAGCCGGGACTAGGTTTTGTCACAGATACGCAGTATTTT. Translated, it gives CASSSQPGLGFVTDTQYF.

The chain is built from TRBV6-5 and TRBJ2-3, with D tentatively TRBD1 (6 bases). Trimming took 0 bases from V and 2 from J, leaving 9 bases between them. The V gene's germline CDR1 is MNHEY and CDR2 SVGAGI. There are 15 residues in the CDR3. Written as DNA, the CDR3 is TGTGCCAGCAGTTACTCATACAGGGTCACAGATACGCAGTATTTT. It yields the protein CASSYSYRVTDTQYF.

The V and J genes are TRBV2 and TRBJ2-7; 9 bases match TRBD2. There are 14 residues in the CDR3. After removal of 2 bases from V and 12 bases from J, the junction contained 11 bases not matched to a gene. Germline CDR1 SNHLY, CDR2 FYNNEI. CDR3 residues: CASSERLAGSPRYF. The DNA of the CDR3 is TGTGCCAGCAGTGAACGGCTAGCGGGGTCCCCGCGGTACTTC.

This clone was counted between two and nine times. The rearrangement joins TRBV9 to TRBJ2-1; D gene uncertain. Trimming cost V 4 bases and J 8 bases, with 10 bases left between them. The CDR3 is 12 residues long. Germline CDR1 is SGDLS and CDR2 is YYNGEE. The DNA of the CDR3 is TGTGCCAGCAGCCCCATTGCGCATGAGCAGTTCTTC. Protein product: CASSPIAHEQFF.

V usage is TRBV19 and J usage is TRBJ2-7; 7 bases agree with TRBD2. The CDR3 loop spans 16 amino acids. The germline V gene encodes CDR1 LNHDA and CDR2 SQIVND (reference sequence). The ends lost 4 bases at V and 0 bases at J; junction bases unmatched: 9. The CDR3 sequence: CASSRSSGESSYEQYF. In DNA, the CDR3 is TGTGCCAGTAGTAGGTCCAGCGGGGAGAGCTCCTACGAGCAGTACTTC.

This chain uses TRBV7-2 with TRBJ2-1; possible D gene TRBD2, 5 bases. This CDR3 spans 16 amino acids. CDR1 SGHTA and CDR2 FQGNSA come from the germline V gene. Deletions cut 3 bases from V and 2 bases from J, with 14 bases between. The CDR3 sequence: CASSFERRPPYNEQFF. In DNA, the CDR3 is TGTGCCAGCAGCTTTGAGAGGAGGCCCCCCTACAATGAGCAGTTCTTC.

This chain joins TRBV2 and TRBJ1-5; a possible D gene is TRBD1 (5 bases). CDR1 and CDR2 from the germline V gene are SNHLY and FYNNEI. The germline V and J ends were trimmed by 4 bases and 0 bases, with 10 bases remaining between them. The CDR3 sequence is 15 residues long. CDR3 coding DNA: TGTGCCAGCAGTGTCCAGACAGCTAGCAATCAGCCCCAGCATTTT. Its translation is CASSVQTASNQPQHF.

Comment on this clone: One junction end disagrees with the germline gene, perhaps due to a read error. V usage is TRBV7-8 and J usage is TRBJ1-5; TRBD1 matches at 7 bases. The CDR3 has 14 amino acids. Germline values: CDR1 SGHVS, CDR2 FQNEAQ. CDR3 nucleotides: TGTGCCAGCAGCGTGGACAGGAGCAATCAGGCCCAGCATTTT. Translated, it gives CASSVDRSNQAQHF.

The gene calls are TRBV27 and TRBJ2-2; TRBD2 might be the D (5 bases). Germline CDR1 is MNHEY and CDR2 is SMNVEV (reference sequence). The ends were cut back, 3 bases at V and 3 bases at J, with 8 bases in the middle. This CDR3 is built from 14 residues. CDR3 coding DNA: TGTGCCAGCAGTTTTAAGGAGGACACCGGGGAGCTGTTTTTT. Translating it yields CASSFKEDTGELFF.

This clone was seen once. The CDR3 bases are TGTGCCAGCAGCTTGGTGGGGGGATCAAATGAAAAACTGTTTTTT. It encodes CASSLVGGSNEKLFF. V usage is TRBV5-4 and J usage is TRBJ1-4; possible D gene TRBD1, 5 bases. The CDR3 is 15 amino acids. Looked up from germline, CDR1 is SGHNT and CDR2 is YYREEE (reference sequence). Trimming took 0 bases from V and 5 from J, leaving 11 bases between them.

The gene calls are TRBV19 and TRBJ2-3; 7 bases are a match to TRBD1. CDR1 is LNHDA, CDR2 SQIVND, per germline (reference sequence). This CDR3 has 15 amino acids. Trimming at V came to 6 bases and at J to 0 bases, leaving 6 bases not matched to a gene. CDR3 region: CASRRTGESTDTQYF. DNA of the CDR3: TGTGCCAGTAGGAGAACAGGGGAGAGCACAGATACGCAGTATTTT.

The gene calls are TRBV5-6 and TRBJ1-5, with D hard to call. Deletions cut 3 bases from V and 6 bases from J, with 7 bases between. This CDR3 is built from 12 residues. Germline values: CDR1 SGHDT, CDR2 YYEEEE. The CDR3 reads CASSSPSQPQHF. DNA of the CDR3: TGTGCCAGCAGCTCTCCGTCTCAGCCCCAGCATTTT.

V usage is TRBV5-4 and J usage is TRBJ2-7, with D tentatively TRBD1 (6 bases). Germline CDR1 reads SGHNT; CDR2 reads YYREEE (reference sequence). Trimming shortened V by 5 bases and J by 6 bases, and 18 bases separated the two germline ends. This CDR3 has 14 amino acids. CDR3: CASSPGTSPVEQYF. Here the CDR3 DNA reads TGTGCCAGCAGTCCCGGGACAAGCCCTGTCGAGCAGTACTTC.

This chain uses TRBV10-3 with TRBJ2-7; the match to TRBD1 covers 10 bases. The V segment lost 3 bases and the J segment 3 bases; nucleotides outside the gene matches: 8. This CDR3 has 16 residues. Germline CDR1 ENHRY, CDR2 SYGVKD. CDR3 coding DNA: TGTGCCATCAGTGACTCCGGGACAGGGGTTTTCTACGAGCAGTACTTC. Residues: CAISDSGTGVFYEQYF.

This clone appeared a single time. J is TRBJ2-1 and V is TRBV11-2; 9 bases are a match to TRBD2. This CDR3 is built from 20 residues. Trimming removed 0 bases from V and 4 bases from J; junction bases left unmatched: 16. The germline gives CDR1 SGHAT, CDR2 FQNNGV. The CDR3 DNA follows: TGTGCCAGCAGCTTAGATGGATTAGCGGGAGTCGATGCTCGGTACAATGAGCAGTTCTTC. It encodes CASSLDGLAGVDARYNEQFF.